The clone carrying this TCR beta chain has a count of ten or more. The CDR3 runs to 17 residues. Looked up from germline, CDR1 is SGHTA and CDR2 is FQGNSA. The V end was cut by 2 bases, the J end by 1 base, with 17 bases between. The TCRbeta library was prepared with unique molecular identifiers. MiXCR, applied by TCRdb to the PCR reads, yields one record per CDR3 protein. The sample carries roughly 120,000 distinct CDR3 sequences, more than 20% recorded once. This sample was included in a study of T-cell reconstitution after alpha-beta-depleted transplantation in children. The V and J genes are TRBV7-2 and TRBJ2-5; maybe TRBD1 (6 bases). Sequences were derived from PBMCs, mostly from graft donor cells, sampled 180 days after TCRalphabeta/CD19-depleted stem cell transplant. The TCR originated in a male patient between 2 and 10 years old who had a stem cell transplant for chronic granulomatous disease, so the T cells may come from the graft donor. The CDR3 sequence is CASSLQGYGDGQETQYF. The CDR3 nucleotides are TGTGCCAGCAGCTTACAGGGGTATGGCGATGGCCAAGAGACCCAGTACTTC.